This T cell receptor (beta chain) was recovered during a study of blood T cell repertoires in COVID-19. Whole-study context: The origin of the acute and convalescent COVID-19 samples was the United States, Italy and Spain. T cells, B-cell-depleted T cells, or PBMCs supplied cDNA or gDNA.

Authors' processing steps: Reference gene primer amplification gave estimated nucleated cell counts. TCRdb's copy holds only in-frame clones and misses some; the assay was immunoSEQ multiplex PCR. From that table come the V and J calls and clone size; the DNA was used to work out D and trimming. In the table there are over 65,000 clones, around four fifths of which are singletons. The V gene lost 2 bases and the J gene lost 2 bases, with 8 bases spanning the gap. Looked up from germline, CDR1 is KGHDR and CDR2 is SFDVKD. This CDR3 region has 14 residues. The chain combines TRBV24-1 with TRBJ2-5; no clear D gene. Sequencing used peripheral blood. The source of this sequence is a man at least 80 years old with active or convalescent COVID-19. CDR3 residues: CATSDSTVQETQYF. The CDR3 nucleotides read TGTGCCACCAGTGATTCCACAGTTCAAGAGACCCAGTACTTC.